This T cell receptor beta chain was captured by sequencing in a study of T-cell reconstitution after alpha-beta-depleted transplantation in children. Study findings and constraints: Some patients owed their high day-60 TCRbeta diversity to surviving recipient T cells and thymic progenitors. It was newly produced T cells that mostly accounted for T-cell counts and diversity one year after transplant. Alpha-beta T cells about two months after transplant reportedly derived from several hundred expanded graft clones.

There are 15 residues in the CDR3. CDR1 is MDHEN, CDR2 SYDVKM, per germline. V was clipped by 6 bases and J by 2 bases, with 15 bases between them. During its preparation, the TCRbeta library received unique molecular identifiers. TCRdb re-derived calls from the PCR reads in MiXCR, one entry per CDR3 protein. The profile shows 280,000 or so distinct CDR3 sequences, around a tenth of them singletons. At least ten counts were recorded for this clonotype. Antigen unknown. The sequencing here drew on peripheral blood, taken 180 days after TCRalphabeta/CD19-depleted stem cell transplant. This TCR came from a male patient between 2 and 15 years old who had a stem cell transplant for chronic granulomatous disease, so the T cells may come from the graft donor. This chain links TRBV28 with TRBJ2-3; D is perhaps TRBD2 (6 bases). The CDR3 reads CASRLGGTPTDTQYF. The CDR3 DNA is TGTGCCAGCAGATTGGGCGGGACTCCCACAGATACGCAGTATTTT. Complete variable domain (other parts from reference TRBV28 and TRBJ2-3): DVKVTQSSRYLVKRTGEKVFLECVQDMDHENMFWYRQDPGLGLRLIYFSYDVKMKEKGDIPEGYSVSREKKERFSLILESASTNQTSMYLCASRLGGTPTDTQYFGPGTRLTVL.